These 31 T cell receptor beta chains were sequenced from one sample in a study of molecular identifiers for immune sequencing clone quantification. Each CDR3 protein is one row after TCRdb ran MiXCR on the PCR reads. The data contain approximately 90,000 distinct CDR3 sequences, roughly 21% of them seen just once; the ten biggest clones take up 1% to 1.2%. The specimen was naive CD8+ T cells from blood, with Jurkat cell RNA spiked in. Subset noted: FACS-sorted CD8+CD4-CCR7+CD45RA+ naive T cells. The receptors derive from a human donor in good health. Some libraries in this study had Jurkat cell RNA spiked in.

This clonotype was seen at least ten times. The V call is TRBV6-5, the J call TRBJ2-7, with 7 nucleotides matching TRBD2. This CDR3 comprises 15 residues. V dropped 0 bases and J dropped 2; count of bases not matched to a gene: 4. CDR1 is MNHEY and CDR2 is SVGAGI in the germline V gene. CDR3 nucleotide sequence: TGTGCCAGCAGTTACTCGGGGGGGGTGGCCTACGAGCAGTACTTC. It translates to CASSYSGGVAYEQYF.

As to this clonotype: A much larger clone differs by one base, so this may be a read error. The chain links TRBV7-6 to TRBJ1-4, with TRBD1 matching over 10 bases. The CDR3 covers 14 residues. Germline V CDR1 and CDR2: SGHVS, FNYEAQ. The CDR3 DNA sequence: TGTGCCTGCAGCCAGGACAGGGGGGGGGAAAAACTGTTTTTT. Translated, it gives CACSQDRGGEKLFF.

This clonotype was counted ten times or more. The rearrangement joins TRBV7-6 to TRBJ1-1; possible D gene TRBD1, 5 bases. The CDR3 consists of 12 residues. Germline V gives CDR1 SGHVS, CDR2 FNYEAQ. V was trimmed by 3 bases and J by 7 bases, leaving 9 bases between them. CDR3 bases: TGTGCCAGCAGCTTCCCGGGACGTGAAGCTTTCTTT. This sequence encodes CASSFPGREAFF.

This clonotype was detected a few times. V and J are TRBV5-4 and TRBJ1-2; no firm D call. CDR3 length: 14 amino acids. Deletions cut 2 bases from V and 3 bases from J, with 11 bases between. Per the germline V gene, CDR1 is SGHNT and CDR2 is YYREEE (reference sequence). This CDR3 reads CASSFGRSYYGYTF. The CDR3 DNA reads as TGTGCCAGCAGCTTCGGCAGATCCTACTATGGCTACACCTTC.

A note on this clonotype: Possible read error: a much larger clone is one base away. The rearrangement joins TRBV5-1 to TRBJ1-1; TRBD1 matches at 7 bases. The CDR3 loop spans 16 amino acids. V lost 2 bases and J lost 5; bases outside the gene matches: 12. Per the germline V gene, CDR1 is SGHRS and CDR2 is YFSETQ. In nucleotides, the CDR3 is TGCGCCAGCAGCTTTGCAGGGGGAGATGAGAGGACTGAAGCTTTCTTT. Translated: CASSFAGGDERTEAFF.

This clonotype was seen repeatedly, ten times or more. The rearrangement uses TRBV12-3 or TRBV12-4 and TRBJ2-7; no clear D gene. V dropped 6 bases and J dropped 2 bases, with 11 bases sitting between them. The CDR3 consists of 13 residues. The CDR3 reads CASSPQEAYEQYF. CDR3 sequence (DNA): TGTGCCAGCAGCCCTCAAGAAGCCTACGAGCAGTACTTC.

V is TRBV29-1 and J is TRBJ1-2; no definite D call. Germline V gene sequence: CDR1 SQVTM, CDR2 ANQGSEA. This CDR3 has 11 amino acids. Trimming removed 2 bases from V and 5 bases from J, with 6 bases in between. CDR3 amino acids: CSVESFYGYTF. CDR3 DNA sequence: TGCAGCGTTGAAAGCTTTTATGGCTACACCTTC.

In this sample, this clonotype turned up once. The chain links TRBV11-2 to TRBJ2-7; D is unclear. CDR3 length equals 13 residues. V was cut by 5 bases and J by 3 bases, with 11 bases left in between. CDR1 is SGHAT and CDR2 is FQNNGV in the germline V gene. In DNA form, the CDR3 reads TGTGCCAGCAGCGTAGCCGTAAACTACGAGCAGTACTTC. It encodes CASSVAVNYEQYF. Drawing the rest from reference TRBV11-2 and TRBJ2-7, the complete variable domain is EAGVAQSPRYKIIEKRQSVAFWCNPISGHATLYWYQQILGQGPKLLIQFQNNGVVDDSQLPKDRFSAERLKGVDSTLKIQPAKLEDSAVYLCASSVAVNYEQYFGPGTRLTVT.

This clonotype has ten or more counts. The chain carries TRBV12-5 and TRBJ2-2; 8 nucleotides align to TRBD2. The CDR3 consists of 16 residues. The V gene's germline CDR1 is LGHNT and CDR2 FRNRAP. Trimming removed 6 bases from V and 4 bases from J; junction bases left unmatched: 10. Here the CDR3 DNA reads TGTGCTAGTGGCCCGACCCGGGAGGGGTTCACCGGGGAGCTGTTTTTT. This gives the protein CASGPTREGFTGELFF. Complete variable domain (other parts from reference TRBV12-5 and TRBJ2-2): DARVTQTPRHKVTEMGQEVTMRCQPILGHNTVFWYRQTMMQGLELLAYFRNRAPLDDSGMPKDRFSAEMPDATLATLKIQPSEPRDSAVYFCASGPTREGFTGELFFGEGSRLTVL.

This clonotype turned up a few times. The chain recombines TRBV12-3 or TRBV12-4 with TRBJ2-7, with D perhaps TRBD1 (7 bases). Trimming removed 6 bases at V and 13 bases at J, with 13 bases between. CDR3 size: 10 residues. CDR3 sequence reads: CASRGGQLYF. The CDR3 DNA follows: TGTGCCAGCAGGGGGGGACAGCTTTACTTC.

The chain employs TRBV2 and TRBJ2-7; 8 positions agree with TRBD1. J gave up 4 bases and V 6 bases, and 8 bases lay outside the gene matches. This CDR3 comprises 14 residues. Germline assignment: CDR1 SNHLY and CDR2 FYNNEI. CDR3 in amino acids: CASRETGAAYEQYF. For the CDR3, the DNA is TGTGCCAGCAGGGAGACAGGGGCTGCGTACGAGCAGTACTTC.

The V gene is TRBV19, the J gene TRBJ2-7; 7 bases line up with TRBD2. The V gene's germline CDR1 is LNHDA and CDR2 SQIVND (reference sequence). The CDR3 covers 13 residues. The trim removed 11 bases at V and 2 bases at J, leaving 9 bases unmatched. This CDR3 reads CASRAAGTYEQYF. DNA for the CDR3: TGTGCCTCCCGAGCAGCGGGAACCTACGAGCAGTACTTC.

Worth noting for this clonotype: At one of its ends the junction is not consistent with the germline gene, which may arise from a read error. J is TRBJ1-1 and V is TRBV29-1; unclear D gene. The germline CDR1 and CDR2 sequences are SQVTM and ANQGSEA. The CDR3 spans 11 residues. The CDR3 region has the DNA TGCTGCGTACCCGTTTACACTGAAGCTTTCTTT. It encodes CCVPVYTEAFF.

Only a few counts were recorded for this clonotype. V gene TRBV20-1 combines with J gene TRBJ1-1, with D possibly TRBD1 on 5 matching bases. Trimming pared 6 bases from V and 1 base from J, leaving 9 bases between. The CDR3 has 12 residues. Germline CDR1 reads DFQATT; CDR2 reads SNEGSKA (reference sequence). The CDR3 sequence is CSATDRNTEAFF. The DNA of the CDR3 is TGCAGTGCGACAGACAGGAACACTGAAGCTTTCTTT.

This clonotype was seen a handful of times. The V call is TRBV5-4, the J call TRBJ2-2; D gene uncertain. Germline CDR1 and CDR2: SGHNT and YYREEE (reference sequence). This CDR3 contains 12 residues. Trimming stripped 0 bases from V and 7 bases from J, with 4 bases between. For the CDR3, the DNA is TGTGCCAGCAGCTTGGATTTCGGGGAGCTGTTTTTT. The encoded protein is CASSLDFGELFF.

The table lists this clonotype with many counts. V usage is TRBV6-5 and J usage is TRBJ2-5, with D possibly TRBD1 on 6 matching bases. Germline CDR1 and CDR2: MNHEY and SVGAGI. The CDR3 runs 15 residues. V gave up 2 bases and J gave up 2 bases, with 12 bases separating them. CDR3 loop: CASSYSARGQETQYF. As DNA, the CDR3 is TGTGCCAGCAGTTACAGTGCCAGGGGACAAGAGACCCAGTACTTC.

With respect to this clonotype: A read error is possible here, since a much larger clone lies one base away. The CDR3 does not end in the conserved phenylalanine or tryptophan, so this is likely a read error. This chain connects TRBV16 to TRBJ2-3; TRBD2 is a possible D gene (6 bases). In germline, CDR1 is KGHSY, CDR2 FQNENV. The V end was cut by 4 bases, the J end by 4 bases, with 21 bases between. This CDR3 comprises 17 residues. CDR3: CASSLSGETAPSDTQYS. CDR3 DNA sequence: TGTGCCAGCAGCCTGTCGGGGGAGACCGCCCCGTCAGATACGCAGTATTCT.

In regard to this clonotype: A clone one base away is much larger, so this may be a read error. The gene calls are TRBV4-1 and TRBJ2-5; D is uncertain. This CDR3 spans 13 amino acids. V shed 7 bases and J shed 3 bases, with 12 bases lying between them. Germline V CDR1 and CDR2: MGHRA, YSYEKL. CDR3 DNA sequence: TGCGCCAGCAACCCTCGTTGGGAAGAGACCCAGTACTTC. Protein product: CASNPRWEETQYF.

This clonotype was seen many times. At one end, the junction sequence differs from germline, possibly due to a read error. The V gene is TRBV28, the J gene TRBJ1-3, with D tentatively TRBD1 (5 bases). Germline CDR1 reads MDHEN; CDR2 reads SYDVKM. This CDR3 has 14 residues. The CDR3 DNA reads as TGTGCCAGCAGTACCCCAGGGCGGGGAAATACCATATATTTT. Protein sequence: CASSTPGRGNTIYF.

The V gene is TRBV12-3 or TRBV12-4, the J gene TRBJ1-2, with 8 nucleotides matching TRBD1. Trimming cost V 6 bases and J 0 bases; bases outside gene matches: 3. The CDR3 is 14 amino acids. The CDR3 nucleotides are TGTGCCAGCAGGGAGACAGGGGCTAACTATGGCTACACCTTC. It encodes CASRETGANYGYTF.

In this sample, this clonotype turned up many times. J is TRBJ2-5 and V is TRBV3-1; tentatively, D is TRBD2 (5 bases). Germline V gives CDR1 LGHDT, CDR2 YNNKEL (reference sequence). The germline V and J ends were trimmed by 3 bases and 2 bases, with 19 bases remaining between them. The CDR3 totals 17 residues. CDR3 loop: CASSHDSPLAYQETQYF. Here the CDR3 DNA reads TGTGCCAGCAGCCATGATTCCCCCCTAGCCTATCAAGAGACCCAGTACTTC.

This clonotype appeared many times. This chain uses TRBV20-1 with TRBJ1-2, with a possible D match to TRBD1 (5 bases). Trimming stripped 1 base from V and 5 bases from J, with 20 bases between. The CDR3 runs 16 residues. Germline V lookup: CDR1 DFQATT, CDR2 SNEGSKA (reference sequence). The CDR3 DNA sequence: TGCAGTGCTAGAGTGGCAGGGATAGCAGTTTGGTATGGCTACACCTTC. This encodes CSARVAGIAVWYGYTF.

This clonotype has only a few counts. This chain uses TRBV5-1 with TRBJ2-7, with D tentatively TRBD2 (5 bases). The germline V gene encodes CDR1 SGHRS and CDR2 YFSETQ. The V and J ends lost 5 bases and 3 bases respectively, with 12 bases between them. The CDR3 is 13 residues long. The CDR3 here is CASSYGENYEQYF. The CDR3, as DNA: TGCGCCAGCAGTTACGGGGAGAACTACGAGCAGTACTTC.

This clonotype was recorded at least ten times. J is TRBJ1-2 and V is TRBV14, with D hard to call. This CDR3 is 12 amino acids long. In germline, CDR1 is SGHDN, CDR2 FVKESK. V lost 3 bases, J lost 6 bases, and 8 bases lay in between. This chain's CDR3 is CASSHITDGYTF. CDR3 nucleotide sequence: TGTGCCAGCAGCCACATAACCGATGGCTACACCTTC.

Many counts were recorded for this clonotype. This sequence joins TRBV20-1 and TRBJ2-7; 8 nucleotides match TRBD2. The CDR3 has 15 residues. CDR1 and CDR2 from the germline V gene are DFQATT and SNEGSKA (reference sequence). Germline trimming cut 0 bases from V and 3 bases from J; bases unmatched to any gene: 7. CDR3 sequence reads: CSARDTSGNYYEQYF. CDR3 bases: TGCAGTGCTAGAGATACTAGCGGTAATTACTACGAGCAGTACTTC.

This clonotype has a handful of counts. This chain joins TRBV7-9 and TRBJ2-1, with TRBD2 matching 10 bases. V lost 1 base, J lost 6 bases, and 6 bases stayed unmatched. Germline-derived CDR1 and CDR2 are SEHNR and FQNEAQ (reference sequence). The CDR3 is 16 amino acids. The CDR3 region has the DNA TGTGCCAGCAGCTTAGGTTTAGCGGGAGGAGGCAATGAGCAGTTCTTC. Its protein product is CASSLGLAGGGNEQFF.

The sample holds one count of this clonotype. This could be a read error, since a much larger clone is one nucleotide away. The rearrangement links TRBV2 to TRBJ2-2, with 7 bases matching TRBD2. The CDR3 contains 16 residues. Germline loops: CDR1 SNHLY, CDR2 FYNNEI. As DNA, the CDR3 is TGTGCCAGCAGAGGTGGACTAGACCCGAACACCGGGGAGCCGTTTTTT. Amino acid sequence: CASRGGLDPNTGEPFF.

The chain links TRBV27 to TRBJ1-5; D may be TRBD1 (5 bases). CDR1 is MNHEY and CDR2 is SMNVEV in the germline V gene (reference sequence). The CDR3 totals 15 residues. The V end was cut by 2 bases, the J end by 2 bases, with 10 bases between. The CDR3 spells CASSLQGLGNQPQHF. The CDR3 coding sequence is TGTGCCAGCAGTTTACAGGGTTTGGGCAATCAGCCCCAGCATTTT.

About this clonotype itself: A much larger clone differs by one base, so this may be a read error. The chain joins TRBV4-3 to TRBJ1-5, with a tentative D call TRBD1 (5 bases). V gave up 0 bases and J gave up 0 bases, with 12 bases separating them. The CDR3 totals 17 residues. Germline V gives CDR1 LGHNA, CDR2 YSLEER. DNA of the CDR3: TGCGCCAGCAGCCAAGAACACGGGGGTTATAGCAATCAGCCCCAGCATTTT. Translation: CASSQEHGGYSNQPQHF.

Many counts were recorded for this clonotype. The CDR3 nucleotides are TGCAGCGTTGAAGGAGCATTGGGGGCGGCGGATACGCAGTATTTT. This gives the protein CSVEGALGAADTQYF. The V gene is TRBV29-1, the J gene TRBJ2-3; possibly TRBD1 for D (6 bases). Trimming took off 1 base at V and 6 bases at J, with 17 bases between the two ends. The germline V gene encodes CDR1 SQVTM and CDR2 ANQGSEA. CDR3 length: 15 residues.

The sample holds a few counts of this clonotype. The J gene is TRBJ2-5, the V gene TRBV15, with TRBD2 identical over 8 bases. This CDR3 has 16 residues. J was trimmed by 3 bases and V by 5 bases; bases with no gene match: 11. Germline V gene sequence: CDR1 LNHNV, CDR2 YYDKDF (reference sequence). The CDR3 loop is CATSRETSGGKETQYF. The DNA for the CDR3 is TGTGCCACCAGCCGCGAGACCAGCGGGGGTAAAGAGACCCAGTACTTC.